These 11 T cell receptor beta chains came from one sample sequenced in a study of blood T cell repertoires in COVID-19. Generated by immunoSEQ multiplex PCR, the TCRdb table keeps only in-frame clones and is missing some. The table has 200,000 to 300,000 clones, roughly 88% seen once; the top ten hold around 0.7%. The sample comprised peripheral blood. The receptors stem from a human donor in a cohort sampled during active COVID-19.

The DNA of the CDR3 is TGTGCCTGGATGGGACAGCTGAACACTGAAGCTTTCTTT. It translates to CAWMGQLNTEAFF. J is TRBJ1-1 and V is TRBV30; 7 bases match TRBD1. Trimming removed 4 bases from V and 0 bases from J; junction bases left unmatched: 2. The length of the CDR3 is 13 residues. CDR1 GTSNPN and CDR2 SVGIG come from the germline V gene (reference sequence).

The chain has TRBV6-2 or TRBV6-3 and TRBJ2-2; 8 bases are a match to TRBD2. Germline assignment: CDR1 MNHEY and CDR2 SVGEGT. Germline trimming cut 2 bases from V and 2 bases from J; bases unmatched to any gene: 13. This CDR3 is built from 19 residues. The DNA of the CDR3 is TGTGCCAGCAGTTACGATCGGGGCGGGAGGACATTTAACACCGGGGAGCTGTTTTTT. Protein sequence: CASSYDRGGRTFNTGELFF.

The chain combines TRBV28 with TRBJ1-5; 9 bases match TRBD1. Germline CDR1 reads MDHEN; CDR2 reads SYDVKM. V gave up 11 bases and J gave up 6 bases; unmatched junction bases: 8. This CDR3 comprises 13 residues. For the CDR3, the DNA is TGTGCCCTACAGGGGGCGGGAGGTCAGCCCCAGCATTTT. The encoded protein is CALQGAGGQPQHF.

CDR3 coding DNA: TGCGCCAGCAGCCAAGATTTGGGGGCTAATCAGCCCCAGCATTTT. Amino acids: CASSQDLGANQPQHF. The genes are TRBV4-3 and TRBJ1-5; tentative D call: TRBD1 (6 bases). The V gene lost 0 bases and the J gene lost 4 bases, with 10 bases spanning the gap. Germline V gives CDR1 LGHNA, CDR2 YSLEER. This CDR3 is 15 amino acids long.

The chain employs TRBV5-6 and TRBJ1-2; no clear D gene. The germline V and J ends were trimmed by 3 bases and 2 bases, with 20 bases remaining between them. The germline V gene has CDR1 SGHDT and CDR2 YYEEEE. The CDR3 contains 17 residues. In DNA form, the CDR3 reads TGTGCCAGCAGCTCCGATCGAGAGGTCCTCCGGAACTATGGCTACACCTTC. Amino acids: CASSSDREVLRNYGYTF.

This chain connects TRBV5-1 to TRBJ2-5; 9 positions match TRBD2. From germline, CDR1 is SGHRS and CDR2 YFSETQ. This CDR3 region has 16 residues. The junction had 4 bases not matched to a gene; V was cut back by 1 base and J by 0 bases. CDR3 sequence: CASSLNVAGDQETQYF. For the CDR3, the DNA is TGCGCCAGCAGCTTGAACGTAGCGGGGGACCAAGAGACCCAGTACTTC.

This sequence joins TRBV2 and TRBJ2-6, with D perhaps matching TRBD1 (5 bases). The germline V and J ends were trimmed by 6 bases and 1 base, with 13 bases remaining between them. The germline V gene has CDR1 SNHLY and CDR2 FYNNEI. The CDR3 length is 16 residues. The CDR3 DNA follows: TGTGCCAGCAGCCCCGACAGATTTTCTGGGGCCAACGTCCTGACTTTC. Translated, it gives CASSPDRFSGANVLTF.

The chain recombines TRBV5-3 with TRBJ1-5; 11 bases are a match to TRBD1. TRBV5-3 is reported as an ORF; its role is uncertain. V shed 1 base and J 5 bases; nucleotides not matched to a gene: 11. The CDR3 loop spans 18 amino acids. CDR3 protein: CARSLWTDRGQGDQPQHF. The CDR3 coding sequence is TGTGCCAGAAGCTTGTGGACGGACAGGGGGCAAGGTGATCAGCCCCAGCATTTT.

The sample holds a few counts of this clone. The CDR3 DNA follows: TGCGCCAGCAGCTTGGAGAACAGGGTTAACTATGGCTACACCTTC. Translating it yields CASSLENRVNYGYTF. J is TRBJ1-2 and V is TRBV5-1; D perhaps matches TRBD1 (6 bases). Germline assignment: CDR1 SGHRS and CDR2 YFSETQ. V gave up 0 bases and J gave up 1 base, with 10 bases separating them. This CDR3 has 15 amino acids.

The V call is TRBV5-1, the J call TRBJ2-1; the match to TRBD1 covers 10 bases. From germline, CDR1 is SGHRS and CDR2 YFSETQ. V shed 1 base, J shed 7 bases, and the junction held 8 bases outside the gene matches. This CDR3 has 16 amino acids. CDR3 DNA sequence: TGCGCCAGCAGCTTGCCGGGACAGGGGTTTCGGAATGAGCAGTTCTTC. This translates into CASSLPGQGFRNEQFF.

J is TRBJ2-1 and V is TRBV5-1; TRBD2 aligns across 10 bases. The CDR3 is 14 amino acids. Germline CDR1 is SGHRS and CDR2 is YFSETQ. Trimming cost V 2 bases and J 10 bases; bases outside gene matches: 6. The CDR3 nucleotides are TGCGCCAGCAGCTTCAGCGGGAGGGCCGGGGAGCAGTTCTTC. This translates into CASSFSGRAGEQFF. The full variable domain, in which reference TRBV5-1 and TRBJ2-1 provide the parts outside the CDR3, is KAGVTQTPRYLIKTRGQQVTLSCSPISGHRSVSWYQQTPGQGLQFLFEYFSETQRNKGNFPGRFSGRQFSNSRSEMNVSTLELGDSALYLCASSFSGRAGEQFFGPGTRLTVL.